This T cell receptor beta chain was found in a study of cytomegalovirus exposure and HLA in healthy donors (dated by TCRdb to between 2016 and 2019). Regarding the complete study: An earlier analysis of approximately 600 of the donors reported 250 to 350 Gb of sequence data and some 120 million unique TCR beta sequences from about 179 million T cells. An early release covering around 630 HLA-typed donors comprised about 300 gigabases of sequencing data and around 86 million unique TCR sequences. Of the roughly 390 genotyped donors, about 80% fell in the genetic ancestry cluster associated with self-reported Caucasian donors. The aim of the study was to test whether cataloging public T cell receptors could identify signatures of past pathogen exposure. The T cell repertoires of 666 subjects were profiled by immunosequencing and related to cytomegalovirus serostatus. Besides the first cohort of around 700 subjects, a separate validation cohort made up of 120 different subjects was used. To predict cytomegalovirus infection status, the study combined high-throughput TCR immunosequencing, statistical association of individual TCRs with disease status, and machine learning. In a later analysis, previously published TCR beta repertoires from 500 to 750 donors were re-analyzed and high-resolution HLA genotyping was added so that TCR occurrence patterns could be studied. Rather than using new phenotypic data, the later analysis identified candidate immune exposures from TCR beta sequences and from how often those sequences occurred across donors. In an earlier analysis of 500 to 650 of the donors, high-throughput TCR beta sequencing was used to judge whether each TCR beta V gene segment behaved as functional or pseudogenic. Donor age, sex, ethnicity and CMV serostatus were compiled together with the repertoire data. A later genetic analysis took genome-wide SNP genotypes for about 65% of the 666 donors and used that subset as a discovery cohort. Every repertoire in the discovery cohort had been generated on one and the same sequencing platform. Class I and class II HLA loci were covered by the typing at four-digit resolution. Typing coverage varied by locus: 629-630 donors for A, B, C, DRB1 and DQB1; more than 500 for DQA1; about 600 for DPA1; roughly 450 for DPB1. Because of strong linkage in the cohort, roughly five DR-DQ haplotypes were treated as single units for association and clustering. Across around 400 genotyped donors of the cohort, an average of about 240,000 unique TCR beta nucleotide sequences per donor were sequenced, and roughly 20% of those sequences were non-productive.

The receptor library was made with the immunoSEQ multiplex PCR assay. For the multiplex PCR, a mixture combining 60 forward primers for TCR Vbeta segments and 13 reverse primers for TCR Jbeta segments was used. A multiplex PCR assay on genomic DNA amplified the CDR3 region of rearranged TCR beta genes. On the Illumina HiSeq System, the amplified TCR beta libraries were sequenced as 87-base-pair reads. Per the original workflow: In a later analysis, some 80 million unique TCR beta chains were counted across the 650 to 750 repertoires, and roughly 11 million of these chains were shared by at least two donors. Raw reads were error-corrected and collapsed into unique sequences by a nearest-neighbor algorithm in which closely related sequences were merged to remove PCR and sequencing errors. Alignment of CDR3 sequences to IMGT reference sequences was used to assign V, D and J gene segments. For a sequence to be retained, a match of at least six nucleotides was required to both a V gene segment and a J gene segment. A rearrangement was called productive if the CDR3 had no stop codons and remained in frame with V and J, and every other rearrangement was called non-productive. CDR3 was defined by IMGT convention, running from the second conserved V-encoded cysteine to the conserved J-encoded phenylalanine. The earlier analysis of a few hundred of the donors excluded sequences that lacked an unambiguous match to a single V gene segment. An earlier analysis of 450 to 650 of the donors called V segments functional above 56.7% productive rearrangements and segregating when the between-donor standard deviation exceeded 5%. A statistical classification framework was built for diagnosing cytomegalovirus status from the catalog of TCR beta chain sequences. In a later analysis, V and J genes were assigned by comparing TCR nucleotide sequences against IMGT/GENE-DB human TR gene sequences. In a later analysis, CDR3 sequences and most-parsimonious VDJ recombination scenarios were assigned using the TCRdist pipeline. A later analysis defined each TCR beta chain by its CDR3 amino acid sequence plus V-gene family, and excluded reads lacking a unique V-gene family. A later analysis removed several hundred highly shared, low-generation-probability nucleotide sequences to deal with suspected cross-contamination and a sequencing artifact. For each public chain, a later analysis derived a clonal expansion index from normalized ranks of inferred template counts within each repertoire. In a later analysis, generation probabilities were computed with a VDJ recombination model fitted to out-of-frame rearrangements, and the resulting probabilities were checked against IGoR. Hypergeometric tests were used in a later analysis to score TCR-TCR, TCR-HLA and TCR-CMV co-occurrence, with a repertoire-size bias correction applied to the TCR pairs. In a later analysis, false discovery rates were estimated by permuting HLA or CMV assignments 20 times. In a later analysis, co-occurring TCRs were grouped using DBSCAN, with TCRdist sequence similarity added in when clustering inside HLA-allele-positive subsets. For co-occurrence clustering, repertoires with fewer than 30,000 or more than 120,000 public chains were excluded, along with five repertoires with anomalous nucleotide sharing. This is the immuneACCESS table as TCRdb keeps it, with only in-frame sequences that have V and J called. A part of the clones is gone; compared with another copy, unresolved V genes explain less than half, and the rest is unexplained. V, J and clone size reflect that table, while D and trimming were determined from the DNA. The sample yields 150,000 to 200,000 clones; about 80% were counted once. The ten top clones hold approximately 9.8% of the sample.

A note on this clone: Which antigen it targets is not known. It has no much larger one-base neighbor in the sample; base qualities were not kept.

The cohort was made up of approximately 700 healthy bone marrow donors. At the time of sampling, every cohort member was nominally healthy, though immune exposures that went unrecorded were likely present. The donor was CMV seropositive and was included in the group of 250 to 300 seropositive cohort members. Each donor provided a peripheral blood sample, and peripheral blood mononuclear cells were used for TCR beta sequencing. Genomic DNA was extracted from the blood cell samples with the Qiagen DNeasy Blood Extraction Kit. Findings and caveats that apply to the study as a whole: At a false discovery rate of 0.05, a later analysis linked approximately 18,000 TCR beta sequences to specific HLA alleles. In an earlier analysis of several hundred of the donors, most TCR beta V segments were observed in productive rearrangements about 90% or about 30% of the time, broadly matching IMGT annotations. A later genetic analysis reported fewer N-insertions in productive TCRs among donors in an Asian-associated ancestry cluster than the roughly 700-donor mean. Presence/absence analyses assumed roughly uniform sequencing depth across donors, an assumption that may not hold. HLA typing was unavailable for some donors at each locus, so association tests used only the typed subset. Correlated functional status among segregating V segments might reflect linkage disequilibrium, but an unknown experimental factor could not be ruled out. In both the original and validation cohorts, the classifier was reported to diagnose cytomegalovirus status with high specificity and sensitivity. The authors suggested that the approach could potentially be extended to other disease states and immunological phenotypes. The study gave a list of about 150 TCR beta chains associated with cytomegalovirus. In a later genetic analysis, a missense DCLRE1C variant was associated with V-gene and J-gene trimming of TCR beta chains, and the association was replicated in an independent cohort. The only immune exposure information available for the cohort was CMV serostatus. When HLA alleles, especially DR and DQ, strongly co-occurred, TCR associations were difficult to assign to individual alleles. A cluster of highly shared sequence variants was judged likely to be a technical artifact of the sequencing pipeline. Some IMGT-functional V segments, including TRBV6-2 and TRBV6-3, could not be distinguished by the 87-base-pair reads and were therefore excluded. Only TCR beta chains were sequenced in this cohort, and the absence of alpha or paired-chain data limited detectable features. Several of the top co-occurrence clusters appeared to be linked to parvovirus B19, influenza, CMV and Epstein-Barr virus, according to a later analysis. While some public TCRs were present in many individuals, most TCR sequences turned up only very rarely across donors. Because counts were too low, approximately 15 rarely observed V segments, including chromosome 9 orphons, were excluded from the earlier analysis of 587 of the donors. In a later analysis, HLA-associated TCR beta chains were found to be more clonally expanded and to have lower generation probabilities than equally common non-associated chains. A further reported finding was that TCR beta sequences accurately predicted the HLA-A and HLA-B alleles for most subjects in the first cohort. In vitro tests confirmed that three of the cytomegalovirus-associated TCR beta chains recognize cytomegalovirus antigens. Most CMV-associated TCR beta chains appeared to be HLA-restricted in a later analysis, and the HLA associations seemed to be driven largely by CMV exposure. According to a later analysis, TCR association rates differed among HLA loci, with DRB1 alleles showing the most associated TCRs and HLA-C alleles showing the fewest.

A distance of 8 bases separates the germline ends of V and J, which lose 1 base and 8 bases respectively. In the germline V gene, CDR1 corresponds to SGHTA and CDR2 to FQGNSA. The CDR3, cysteine through phenylalanine, is 12 amino acids long. Solely the CDR3 DNA is kept, with 36 bases framed from the first base. The chain uses TRBV7-2 and TRBJ1-1; the D gene is perhaps TRBD1, from 6 matching bases. Material: PBMCs. This TCR came from a man aged 18-30 years in good health and CMV-seropositive. The bases read TGTGCCAGCAGCTTAGGGACAGCCGAAGCTTTCTTT. This sequence encodes CASSLGTAEAFF.